Shown below are 30 T cell receptor beta chains from a single sample sequenced in a study of PD-1 blockade in classical Hodgkin lymphoma. Libraries were prepared by immunoSEQ multiplex PCR; TCRdb keeps only in-frame clonotypes and omits some of them. The sample yields about 98,000 clones, roughly 89% seen once. Every patient was affected by relapse after autologous stem cell transplantation, while exposure to brentuximab vedotin was not uniform. Sequences were derived from peripheral blood mononuclear cells (PBMCs), sampled at baseline. All receptors derive from a human donor with classical Hodgkin lymphoma.

Points on this clone: This specimen includes other DNA sequences encoding the same CDR3. The rearrangement uses TRBV6-6 and TRBJ2-1; D remains ambiguous. The CDR3 spans 12 residues. Germline loops: CDR1 MNHNY, CDR2 SVGAGI (reference sequence). V was trimmed by 5 bases and J by 4 bases, leaving 6 bases between them. The CDR3 sequence: CASSRPYNEQFF. In DNA form, the CDR3 reads TGTGCCAGCAGTCGGCCGTACAATGAGCAGTTCTTC.

The V gene is TRBV9, the J gene TRBJ2-7; unclear D gene. CDR1 is SGDLS, CDR2 YYNGEE, per germline. This CDR3 has 14 amino acids. Deletions cut 0 bases from V and 4 bases from J, with 11 bases between. The CDR3 nucleotides are TGTGCCAGCAGCGTAGAGGGAATTAGTTACGAGCAGTACTTC. This gives the protein CASSVEGISYEQYF.

The genes are TRBV5-6 and TRBJ1-2; D uncertain. This CDR3 region has 14 residues. V was trimmed by 0 bases and J by 2 bases, leaving 8 bases between them. Germline lookup yields CDR1 SGHDT and CDR2 YYEEEE. The CDR3 protein is CASSLAGRNYGYTF. CDR3 coding DNA: TGTGCCAGCAGCTTGGCAGGCAGAAACTATGGCTACACCTTC.

The J gene is TRBJ1-2, the V gene TRBV30; 9 bases map to TRBD1. The germline V gene encodes CDR1 GTSNPN and CDR2 SVGIG (reference sequence). The V gene end was trimmed by 4 bases and the J gene end by 8 bases; junction bases not matched to a gene: 11. This CDR3 has 14 residues. In nucleotides, the CDR3 is TGTGCCTGGACCCTGACAGGGGGTACAAGAGGCTACACCTTC. Its protein is CAWTLTGGTRGYTF. The full variable domain, in which reference TRBV30 and TRBJ1-2 provide the parts outside the CDR3, is SQTIHQWPATLVQPVGSPLSLECTVEGTSNPNLYWYRQAAGRGLQLLFYSVGIGQISSEVPQNLSASRPQDRQFILSSKKLLLSDSGFYLCAWTLTGGTRGYTFGSGTRLTVV.

This chain joins TRBV10-3 and TRBJ2-2, with 8 bases aligning to TRBD1. Germline V gives CDR1 ENHRY, CDR2 SYGVKD. The CDR3 sequence is 20 residues long. V shed 5 bases, J shed 2 bases, and the junction held 19 bases outside the gene matches. Here the CDR3 DNA reads TGTGCCATCAGTTATCTCCCCGGGACAGGATTATTGGCTAACACCGGGGAGCTGTTTTTT. Residues: CAISYLPGTGLLANTGELFF.

The V call is TRBV25-1, the J call TRBJ1-1; D uncertain. Trimming removed 3 bases from V and 7 bases from J, with 6 bases in between. Germline CDR1 reads MGHDK; CDR2 reads SYGVNS. The CDR3 contains 11 residues. CDR3 region: CASSDAYEAFF. The CDR3 DNA is TGTGCCAGCAGTGATGCATATGAAGCTTTCTTT.

This clone was seen more than once but under ten times. This chain uses TRBV10-1 with TRBJ1-2; TRBD1 agrees at 7 bases. After removal of 2 bases from V and 4 bases from J, the junction contained 4 bases not matched to a gene. The CDR3 is 14 amino acids. Germline CDR1 and CDR2: WNHNN and SYGVQD (reference sequence). The CDR3 nucleotides are TGCGCCAGCAGTGAGGGGGACAGTCGCTATGGCTACACCTTC. This gives the protein CASSEGDSRYGYTF.

This clone was detected only once. The genes are TRBV5-4 and TRBJ2-7, with 8 bases lining up with TRBD2. Trimming removed 4 bases from V and 3 bases from J; junction bases left unmatched: 9. From germline, CDR1 is SGHNT and CDR2 YYREEE (reference sequence). There are 15 residues in the CDR3. The CDR3 is CASSPGLGSVYEQYF. The CDR3 coding sequence is TGTGCCAGCAGCCCGGGACTAGGTTCCGTCTACGAGCAGTACTTC.

A single count supports this clone. This sequence joins TRBV2 and TRBJ1-2, with D unresolved. With 8 bases removed from V and 4 bases from J, the gap between germline ends came to 11 bases. The CDR3 spans 12 residues. Germline CDR1 and CDR2: SNHLY and FYNNEI. Written as DNA, the CDR3 is TGTGCCAGCTCCTCAACCCCCTATGGCTACACCTTC. It is translated as CASSSTPYGYTF.

This clone appeared a single time. The gene calls are TRBV27 and TRBJ2-3; D remains ambiguous. The CDR3 consists of 13 residues. V lost 3 bases and J lost 2, with 6 bases in between. The V gene's germline CDR1 is MNHEY and CDR2 SMNVEV (reference sequence). CDR3 bases: TGTGCCAGCAGTTTTGCCCCCACAGATACGCAGTATTTT. Translating gives CASSFAPTDTQYF.

This sequence joins TRBV27 and TRBJ2-7, with 7 bases lining up with TRBD1. With 5 bases clipped from V and 5 bases from J, the junction kept 12 bases outside the gene matches. The CDR3 extends over 15 amino acids. Germline V gene data show CDR1 as MNHEY and CDR2 as SMNVEV (reference sequence). For the CDR3, the DNA is TGTGCCAGCAGTCTCTACGATGCCGACAGGGACGAGCAGTACTTC. Amino acid sequence: CASSLYDADRDEQYF.

The V and J genes are TRBV27 and TRBJ1-3, with D perhaps TRBD1 (5 bases). From germline, CDR1 is MNHEY and CDR2 SMNVEV (reference sequence). V gave up 5 bases and J gave up 0 bases, with 14 bases separating them. The CDR3 is made up of 16 amino acids. The CDR3 DNA is TGTGCCAGCAGTATACGAGGGGTCGGCTCTGGAAACACCATATATTTT. It translates to CASSIRGVGSGNTIYF.

The chain couples TRBV5-4 to TRBJ1-3; D is unclear. The CDR3 runs to 15 residues. V lost 0 bases and J lost 0, with 7 bases in between. Germline V gene sequence: CDR1 SGHNT, CDR2 YYREEE (reference sequence). CDR3 DNA sequence: TGTGCCAGCAGCTTGGCCCCCCGCTCTGGAAACACCATATATTTT. Amino acid sequence: CASSLAPRSGNTIYF.

This rearrangement joins TRBV6-6 to TRBJ2-3, with D possibly matching TRBD2 (6 bases). V was clipped by 6 bases and J by 1 base, with 11 bases between them. The CDR3 spans 14 residues. The germline V gene has CDR1 MNHNY and CDR2 SVGAGI (reference sequence). The CDR3 coding sequence is TGTGCCAGCAGACTCGGGGGAGGCACAGATACGCAGTATTTT. It translates to CASRLGGGTDTQYF.

This chain joins TRBV30 and TRBJ2-1; no firm D call. CDR1 is GTSNPN, CDR2 SVGIG, per germline (reference sequence). CDR3 size: 11 residues. The ends were cut back, 4 bases at V and 4 bases at J, with 5 bases in the middle. The CDR3 reads CAWTRYNEQFF. CDR3 bases: TGTGCCTGGACTAGGTACAATGAGCAGTTCTTC.

This chain uses TRBV18 with TRBJ2-7; D not resolved. The CDR3 is 13 amino acids. Trimming pared 0 bases from V and 3 bases from J, leaving 6 bases between. Looked up from germline, CDR1 is KGHSH and CDR2 is LQKENI. CDR3 amino acids: CASSPPQIYEQYF. The CDR3 DNA follows: TGTGCCAGCTCACCACCACAGATCTACGAGCAGTACTTC.

The chain uses TRBV28 and TRBJ1-2, with TRBD1 as a possible D gene (6 bases). Germline V CDR1 and CDR2: MDHEN, SYDVKM. This CDR3 is 11 amino acids long. V shed 4 bases and J shed 12 bases, with 12 bases lying between them. The CDR3 protein is CASSSPGANTF. The CDR3 DNA reads as TGTGCCAGCAGTTCGCCAGGGGCTAACACCTTC.

This clone occurred once. The chain couples TRBV7-2 to TRBJ2-5, with 7 bases identical to TRBD2. V trimming: 2 bases; J trimming: 4 bases; junction bases outside the gene matches: 7. CDR3 length: 15 residues. Germline V gives CDR1 SGHTA, CDR2 FQGNSA. The CDR3: CASSLRGRALETQYF. The DNA of the CDR3 is TGTGCCAGCAGCTTACGAGGGAGGGCCTTAGAGACCCAGTACTTC.

This clone was seen just once. This chain links TRBV7-3 with TRBJ2-7, with 9 bases that match TRBD2. This CDR3 spans 15 amino acids. The trim removed 5 bases at V and 6 bases at J, leaving 11 bases unmatched. Germline CDR1 SGHTA, CDR2 FQGTGA. In DNA form, the CDR3 reads TGTGCCAGCAGCCCCCAGGCGCGGGAGGGTTCCGAGCAGTACTTC. Translation: CASSPQAREGSEQYF.

The chain joins TRBV6-6 to TRBJ2-1; perhaps TRBD1 as D (6 bases). Germline V gene sequence: CDR1 MNHNY, CDR2 SVGAGI (reference sequence). V dropped 6 bases and J dropped 5 bases, with 17 bases sitting between them. The CDR3 sequence is 15 residues long. CDR3 DNA sequence: TGTGCCAGCAGGGGTTCTACAGGGCCCAACAATGAGCAGTTCTTC. The encoded protein is CASRGSTGPNNEQFF.

With regard to this clone: The same CDR3 can be traced to other DNA sequences in this sample. The CDR3 spells CASSPKGPDTQYF. The CDR3, as DNA: TGTGCCAGCAGCCCGAAAGGGCCAGATACGCAGTATTTT. The V and J genes are TRBV7-9 and TRBJ2-3; D not certain. CDR1 SEHNR and CDR2 FQNEAQ come from the germline V gene (reference sequence). Trimming pared 5 bases from V and 4 bases from J, leaving 10 bases between. The CDR3 sequence is 13 residues long.

CDR3 loop: CASSSNNEQFF. CDR3 DNA sequence: TGCGCCAGCAGCTCAAACAATGAGCAGTTCTTC. The V and J genes are TRBV5-1 and TRBJ2-1; D gene ambiguous. Per germline, CDR1 SGHRS and CDR2 YFSETQ. The CDR3 spans 11 residues. V was shortened by 3 bases and J by 5 bases, with 3 bases between the two germline ends.

The genes are TRBV27 and TRBJ2-7; TRBD1 might be the D (6 bases). Germline V lookup: CDR1 MNHEY, CDR2 SMNVEV (reference sequence). V was cut by 3 bases and J by 0 bases, with 9 bases left in between. The CDR3 is made up of 14 amino acids. CDR3 nucleotides: TGTGCCAGCAGTTTGCAGGGGTCCTCCTACGAGCAGTACTTC. Amino acids: CASSLQGSSYEQYF.

V usage is TRBV19 and J usage is TRBJ1-1, with D possibly TRBD1 on 5 matching bases. Trimming cost V 6 bases and J 3 bases, with 17 bases left between them. Germline assignment: CDR1 LNHDA and CDR2 SQIVND (reference sequence). The CDR3 totals 15 residues. CDR3 coding DNA: TGTGCCAGTAGCTCATCGGGGGTGGTGTACACTGAAGCTTTCTTT. It translates to CASSSSGVVYTEAFF.

The CDR3 DNA reads as TGTGCCAGCAGCTCTAGCTCGCGGGTTGGCACAGATACGCAGTATTTT. Its protein product is CASSSSSRVGTDTQYF. This chain uses TRBV11-1 with TRBJ2-3; the D gene is possibly TRBD2 (5 bases). With 4 bases removed from V and 1 base from J, the gap between germline ends came to 15 bases. The length of the CDR3 is 16 residues. Germline V gene sequence: CDR1 SGHAT, CDR2 FQDESV (reference sequence).

This clone appeared a single time. The chain combines TRBV5-4 with TRBJ2-5; D gene uncertain. The CDR3 totals 13 residues. V shed 0 bases and J shed 2 bases, with 5 bases lying between them. Germline V gene sequence: CDR1 SGHNT, CDR2 YYREEE (reference sequence). DNA of the CDR3: TGTGCCAGCAGCTTGGAGTTTCAAGAGACCCAGTACTTC. It codes for CASSLEFQETQYF. The full variable domain, its missing parts supplied by reference TRBV5-4 and TRBJ2-5, is ETGVTQSPTHLIKTRGQQVTLRCSSQSGHNTVSWYQQALGQGPQFIFQYYREEENGRGNFPPRFSGLQFPNYSSELNVNALELDDSALYLCASSLEFQETQYFGPGTRLLVL.

The V gene is TRBV28, the J gene TRBJ2-7; TRBD2 matches 10 bases. With 6 bases clipped from V and 3 bases from J, the junction kept 11 bases outside the gene matches. In germline, CDR1 is MDHEN, CDR2 SYDVKM. The length of the CDR3 is 16 residues. The CDR3 here is CASRDLLEREGYEQYF. The CDR3 coding sequence is TGTGCCAGCAGGGATCTTTTGGAGCGGGAGGGCTACGAGCAGTACTTC.

The chain carries TRBV6-1 and TRBJ2-7; 8 positions agree with TRBD1. Germline CDR1 and CDR2: MNHNS and SASEGT. J gave up 3 bases and V 4 bases, and 8 bases lay outside the gene matches. The CDR3 covers 15 residues. The CDR3 bases are TGTGCCAGCAGTGTTGGAGGGGACAGGAGCTACGAGCAGTACTTC. Its translation: CASSVGGDRSYEQYF.

This sequence joins TRBV27 and TRBJ2-5; 8 nucleotides match TRBD1. V trimming: 6 bases; J trimming: 5 bases; junction bases outside the gene matches: 11. CDR3 size: 15 residues. Germline CDR1 is MNHEY and CDR2 is SMNVEV (reference sequence). As DNA, the CDR3 is TGTGCCAGCAGCCCTGGAGGACAGGGTGGGGAGACCCAGTACTTC. It yields the protein CASSPGGQGGETQYF.

The chain is built from TRBV6-4 and TRBJ2-1; 8 bases align to TRBD2. The trim removed 5 bases at V and 3 bases at J, leaving 6 bases unmatched. Germline V gives CDR1 MRHNA, CDR2 SNTAGT. This CDR3 spans 15 amino acids. The CDR3 DNA reads TGTGCCAGCAGTAGAGCGGGAGATCACTACAATGAGCAGTTCTTC. It encodes CASSRAGDHYNEQFF.